The 14 T cell receptor beta chains below come from one sample, sequenced in a study of T cells in Graves' hyperthyroidism and ophthalmopathy. RNA transcripts served as the template for amplifying TCR beta CDR3 regions. In the first-round RT-PCR of the TCR CDR3, the HTBI primer set was used. TCRdb reanalysed the multiplex PCR reads using MiXCR and keeps one entry per CDR3 protein. The data show about 290,000 distinct CDR3 sequences, roughly 15% seen once. Material: blood. The source of these receptors is a woman aged 40 to 49 with Graves' hyperthyroidism.

The chain couples TRBV15 to TRBJ2-1; 8 positions match TRBD1. Germline CDR1 reads LNHNV; CDR2 reads YYDKDF (reference sequence). V gave up 3 bases and J gave up 4 bases; unmatched junction bases: 11. The CDR3 consists of 17 residues. The CDR3 reads CATSSLPGTGEYNEQFF. The DNA for the CDR3 is TGTGCCACCAGCAGTCTCCCCGGGACAGGCGAGTACAATGAGCAGTTCTTC.

This clonotype was seen many times. The chain uses TRBV6-5 and TRBJ1-2, with a tentative D call TRBD1 (5 bases). From germline, CDR1 is MNHEY and CDR2 SVGAGI. The CDR3 is 16 residues long. Trimming stripped 1 base from V and 8 bases from J, with 20 bases between. CDR3 nucleotide sequence: TGTGCCAGCAGTTACTTAAGGGTCCACAGGCCGGGCGGCTACACCTTC. Protein product: CASSYLRVHRPGGYTF.

This clonotype was seen only a few times. The chain joins TRBV6-2 or TRBV6-3 to TRBJ2-1, with unresolved D. Germline CDR1 is MNHEY and CDR2 is SVGEGT. The CDR3 is 15 residues long. V dropped 2 bases and J dropped 7 bases, with 15 bases sitting between them. The chain's CDR3 is CASSYTVRRRNEQFF. The CDR3 bases are TGTGCCAGCAGTTACACCGTTCGGAGAAGGAATGAGCAGTTCTTC.

With regard to this clonotype: Without the conserved terminal phenylalanine or tryptophan, this CDR3 likely stems from a read error. The V gene is TRBV24-1, the J gene TRBJ2-1; the match to TRBD2 covers 14 bases. V gave up 3 bases and J gave up 6 bases; unmatched junction bases: 9. The CDR3 covers 18 residues. Per germline, CDR1 KGHDR and CDR2 SFDVKD. The CDR3 nucleotides read TGTGCCACCAGTGATACCGGGACTAGCGGGAGAAGTCCCAATGAGCAGTTCGTC. This codes for CATSDTGTSGRSPNEQFV.

In this sample, this clonotype turned up many times. The chain is built from TRBV7-2 and TRBJ1-6; D is ambiguous. Trimming shortened V by 1 base and J by 7 bases, and 11 bases separated the two germline ends. CDR1 and CDR2 (germline): SGHTA, FQGNSA. This CDR3 is built from 15 residues. CDR3 bases: TGTGCCAGCAGCTTAGAAGGATCCTCGAATTCACCCCTCCACTTT. The encoded protein is CASSLEGSSNSPLHF.

The V call is TRBV6-5, the J call TRBJ1-2; 9 positions agree with TRBD1. The CDR3 covers 15 residues. Germline CDR1 and CDR2: MNHEY and SVGAGI. Trimming cost V 2 bases and J 6 bases; bases outside gene matches: 7. This CDR3 is CASSYASGTGNGYTF. In DNA form, the CDR3 reads TGTGCCAGCAGTTACGCCAGCGGGACAGGGAATGGCTACACCTTC.

This clonotype appeared many times. This rearrangement joins TRBV15 to TRBJ2-3; 7 bases line up with TRBD2. V shed 5 bases and J 3 bases; nucleotides not matched to a gene: 2. In germline, CDR1 is LNHNV, CDR2 YYDKDF (reference sequence). This CDR3 is 13 amino acids long. This CDR3 reads CATSWGGTDTQYF. DNA of the CDR3: TGTGCCACCAGCTGGGGGGGAACAGATACGCAGTATTTT.

A few counts support this clonotype. This sequence joins TRBV7-6 and TRBJ2-3; D gene unclear. Germline CDR1 and CDR2: SGHVS and FNYEAQ. The CDR3 is made up of 14 amino acids. V dropped 9 bases and J dropped 0 bases, with 13 bases sitting between them. Written as DNA, the CDR3 is TGTGCCAGTACAAAAACTACTAGCACAGATACGCAGTATTTT. Translating gives CASTKTTSTDTQYF. Variable domain in full (rest from reference TRBV7-6 and TRBJ2-3): GAGVSQSPRYKVTKRGQDVALRCDPISGHVSLYWYRQALGQGPEFLTYFNYEAQQDKSGLPNDRFSAERPEGSISTLTIQRTEQRDSAMYRCASTKTTSTDTQYFGPGTRLTVL.

This chain links TRBV6-1 with TRBJ2-2, with no clear D. From germline, CDR1 is MNHNS and CDR2 SASEGT. V dropped 2 bases and J dropped 0 bases, with 4 bases sitting between them. This CDR3 comprises 14 residues. CDR3 sequence: CASSEQANTGELFF. In DNA form, the CDR3 reads TGTGCCAGCAGTGAACAGGCGAACACCGGGGAGCTGTTTTTT.

This clonotype was seen at least ten times. The CDR3: CSAAGFGANYGYTF. The CDR3 coding sequence is TGCAGTGCCGCCGGGTTCGGAGCTAACTATGGCTACACCTTC. The rearrangement uses TRBV20-1 and TRBJ1-2, with unresolved D. Trimming left V 6 bases short and J 0 bases short, with 14 bases between. Looked up from germline, CDR1 is DFQATT and CDR2 is SNEGSKA (reference sequence). This CDR3 spans 14 amino acids.

The V and J genes are TRBV3-1 and TRBJ2-1; D may correspond to TRBD1 or TRBD2 (5 bases each). Germline CDR1 LGHDT, CDR2 YNNKEL (reference sequence). CDR3 length: 15 amino acids. The V and J ends lost 3 bases and 2 bases respectively, with 11 bases between them. CDR3 in amino acids: CASSHDGGPYNEQFF. The CDR3 coding sequence is TGTGCCAGCAGCCACGATGGGGGACCCTACAATGAGCAGTTCTTC.

This clonotype has a count of ten or more. The chain has TRBV7-2 and TRBJ2-7, with 9 nucleotides matching TRBD2. This CDR3 contains 18 residues. CDR1 and CDR2 from the germline V gene are SGHTA and FQGNSA. V was pared by 1 base and J by 0 bases, with 10 bases of the junction left unmatched. The CDR3 is CASSLGAGGLGISYEQYF. Written as DNA, the CDR3 is TGTGCCAGCAGCTTAGGAGCGGGAGGTTTAGGAATCTCCTACGAGCAGTACTTC.

This clonotype was recorded at least ten times. V usage is TRBV6-1 and J usage is TRBJ2-7; TRBD2 matches 10 bases. This CDR3 is 17 amino acids long. Per the germline V gene, CDR1 is MNHNS and CDR2 is SASEGT. The J segment lost 1 base and the V segment lost 6 bases, leaving 12 bases of the junction unmatched. The CDR3 DNA reads as TGTGCCAGCAGAACTCCCCCAGCGGGAGGGCCGTCCTACGAGCAGTACTTC. Its translation: CASRTPPAGGPSYEQYF.

V gene TRBV7-6 combines with J gene TRBJ2-7; D is unclear. The CDR3 spans 15 residues. V was pared by 1 base and J by 5 bases, with 15 bases between. Germline V gene data show CDR1 as SGHVS and CDR2 as FNYEAQ. The CDR3 DNA reads as TGTGCCAGCAGCTTAGATCCCAGCCCTAGTGACGAGCAGTACTTC. This translates into CASSLDPSPSDEQYF.